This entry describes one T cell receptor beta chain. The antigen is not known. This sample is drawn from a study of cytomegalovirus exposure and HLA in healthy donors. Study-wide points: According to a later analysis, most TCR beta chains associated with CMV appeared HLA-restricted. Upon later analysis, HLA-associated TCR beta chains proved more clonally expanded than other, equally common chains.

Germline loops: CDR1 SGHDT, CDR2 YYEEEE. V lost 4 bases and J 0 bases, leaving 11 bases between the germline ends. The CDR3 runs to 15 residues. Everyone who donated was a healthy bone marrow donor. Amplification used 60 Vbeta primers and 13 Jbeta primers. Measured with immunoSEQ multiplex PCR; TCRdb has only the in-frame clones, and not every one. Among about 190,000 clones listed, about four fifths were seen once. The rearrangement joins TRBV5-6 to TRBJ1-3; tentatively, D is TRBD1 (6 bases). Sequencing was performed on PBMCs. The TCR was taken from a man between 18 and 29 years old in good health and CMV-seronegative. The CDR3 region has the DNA TGTGCCAGCAGCGTCAGGGGTCCCTCTGGAAACACCATATATTTT. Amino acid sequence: CASSVRGPSGNTIYF.